This entry concerns a single T cell receptor (beta chain). Antigen unknown. These data are taken from a study of T cell responses to AZD1222 COVID-19 vaccine. Profiled with immunoSEQ multiplex PCR; TCRdb holds only in-frame clones, not every one. The sample includes some 91,000 clones, approximately 94% seen only once; the top ten take about an eighth. Whole-study results and caveats: Reports indicate that nearly half of spike-specific TCRs are directed at unmutated variant regions. Recipients of two AZD1222 doses showed rising Spike-specific TCR breadth and depth. Sampling that yielded the repertoires occurred only after the peak T cell response. Females outnumbered males among donors, who were mostly white British; clonal diversity was possibly underestimated.

Germline assignment: CDR1 MNHEY and CDR2 SVGAGI. The CDR3 covers 14 residues. The V and J ends lost 7 bases and 4 bases, in that order; junction bases with no gene match: 8. This TCR was sampled from an adult in good health. V is TRBV6-5 and J is TRBJ1-2, with 8 nucleotides matching TRBD1. The source material was peripheral blood, sampled on day 0 of AZD1222 vaccination. The CDR3 sequence is CASTMDRAAYGYTF. The CDR3 DNA reads as TGTGCCAGCACCATGGACAGGGCGGCCTATGGCTACACCTTC.